This TCR beta chain was retrieved from a study of cytomegalovirus exposure and HLA in healthy donors. This PCR relied on a set of 60 Vbeta primers and 13 Jbeta primers. Method: immunoSEQ multiplex PCR; TCRdb's copy keeps in-frame clones and lacks some. The data show 150,000 or so clones, with nearly 80% seen just once and around 0.96% held by the top ten. V was shortened by 0 bases and J by 3 bases, with 8 bases between the two germline ends. The CDR3 sequence is 14 residues long. In germline, CDR1 is LNHNV, CDR2 YYDKDF (reference sequence). Sequenced sample: PBMCs. The chain links TRBV15 to TRBJ1-1, with D unresolved. This TCR was recovered from a woman in her fifties or sixties in good health and CMV-seropositive. CDR3 in amino acids: CATSRDFGDTEAFF. In nucleotides, the CDR3 is TGTGCCACCAGCAGAGATTTCGGTGACACTGAAGCTTTCTTT. Full variable domain (outside the CDR3, taken from reference TRBV15 and TRBJ1-1): DAMVIQNPRYQVTQFGKPVTLSCSQTLNHNVMYWYQQKSSQAPKLLFHYYDKDFNNEADTPDNFQSRRPNTSFCFLDIRSPGLGDTAMYLCATSRDFGDTEAFFGQGTRLTVV.